This T cell receptor (beta chain) was identified during a study of T cells in Graves' hyperthyroidism and ophthalmopathy. Points from the study as a whole: The model forecast ophthalmopathy, anticipating it by a median approximately 6.2 months before onset.

There are many counts of this clonotype. The antigen is not known. The V end was cut by 7 bases, the J end by 0 bases, with 10 bases between. Germline-derived CDR1 and CDR2 are SGHDT and YYEEEE. The CDR3 runs 14 residues. Template material for amplifying TCR beta CDR3 regions consisted of RNA transcripts. HTBI primers drove first-round RT-PCR of the TCR CDR3. MiXCR was run by TCRdb on the multiplex PCR reads, yielding one entry per CDR3 protein. The repertoire holds around 380,000 distinct CDR3 sequences, with roughly 14% as singletons. Patients aged 18 to 65 had newly diagnosed hyperthyroidism of under 2 months' duration. Before ophthalmopathy appeared, progressors gave blood at initial hyperthyroidism diagnosis. PBMCs were sourced from less than 13 ml fresh peripheral blood.

Source material: blood. This clonotype was obtained from a man aged 25 to 40 with Graves' hyperthyroidism that later progressed to Graves' ophthalmopathy. The chain combines TRBV5-6 with TRBJ2-2; D is perhaps TRBD2 (6 bases). CDR3 bases: TGTGCCAGCTTTCGGGGGACGAACACCGGGGAGCTGTTTTTT. Its translation: CASFRGTNTGELFF.